The 25 T cell receptor beta chains listed next were all sequenced from one sample in a study of CD8 T cells in ankylosing spondylitis. One entry per CDR3 protein results from TCRdb running MiXCR on the 5' RACE reads. This table holds about 800,000 distinct CDR3 sequences, about 11% found once. Findings of the study overall: For ankylosing spondylitis blood, a TCR beta motif of fewer than 10 highly homologous variants appeared characteristic.

The antigens for these receptors are not known. Sequenced material: blood, either unsorted or a sorted T cell fraction (not recorded which). Source of these receptors: a male donor with ankylosing spondylitis.

This clonotype was seen ten or more times. This rearrangement joins TRBV29-1 to TRBJ2-1, with 9 bases fitting TRBD2. The CDR3 totals 13 residues. The germline V gene has CDR1 SQVTM and CDR2 ANQGSEA. V lost 7 bases to trimming and J lost 4 bases; unmatched junction nucleotides: 5. For the CDR3, the DNA is TGCAGCGGCGCTAGCGGGAATTACAATGAGCAGTTCTTC. Protein product: CSGASGNYNEQFF.

This clonotype came up a few times. V and J are TRBV20-1 and TRBJ2-2; the D is unclear. The germline CDR1 and CDR2 sequences are DFQATT and SNEGSKA (reference sequence). The CDR3 runs to 15 residues. Deletions cut 6 bases from V and 1 base from J, with 15 bases between. CDR3 DNA sequence: TGCAGTGCACCCCGGGCGGAGAAGAACACCGGGGAGCTGTTTTTT. It specifies CSAPRAEKNTGELFF.

This rearrangement joins TRBV25-1 to TRBJ2-5; D uncertain. The germline V gene has CDR1 MGHDK and CDR2 SYGVNS. V was shortened by 3 bases and J by 7 bases, with 12 bases between the two germline ends. This CDR3 has 13 amino acids. Here the CDR3 DNA reads TGTGCCAGCAGTGACCTGACTCCGCGGACCCAGTACTTC. Translation gives CASSDLTPRTQYF.

This clonotype was recorded many times. This chain links TRBV7-9 with TRBJ2-2, with D tentatively TRBD2 (6 bases). The CDR3 is made up of 15 amino acids. Trimming removed 2 bases from V and 4 bases from J, with 11 bases in between. Per the germline V gene, CDR1 is SEHNR and CDR2 is FQNEAQ (reference sequence). The CDR3 nucleotides are TGTGCCAGCAGCTTACAGGGACTCAGCACCGGGGAGCTGTTTTTT. Its translation: CASSLQGLSTGELFF.

This clonotype was seen a few times. This chain uses TRBV7-9 with TRBJ2-3, with TRBD2 matching over 7 bases. The CDR3 is made up of 16 amino acids. Germline-derived CDR1 and CDR2 are SEHNR and FQNEAQ (reference sequence). J gave up 0 bases and V 5 bases, and 8 bases lay outside the gene matches. CDR3 bases: TGTGCCAGCAGCATCAAAGCGGGGACTAGCACAGATACGCAGTATTTT. This sequence encodes CASSIKAGTSTDTQYF.

Many counts were recorded for this clonotype. The rearrangement uses TRBV5-1 and TRBJ2-2; 9 nucleotides align to TRBD1. Germline CDR1 is SGHRS and CDR2 is YFSETQ. There are 15 residues in the CDR3. With 7 bases clipped from V and 3 bases from J, the junction kept 7 bases outside the gene matches. The CDR3 sequence: CASSPGTGHTGELFF. Written as DNA, the CDR3 is TGCGCCAGCTCCCCCGGGACAGGGCACACCGGGGAGCTGTTTTTT. The variable domain in full, with the rest retrieved from reference TRBV5-1 and TRBJ2-2, is KAGVTQTPRYLIKTRGQQVTLSCSPISGHRSVSWYQQTPGQGLQFLFEYFSETQRNKGNFPGRFSGRQFSNSRSEMNVSTLELGDSALYLCASSPGTGHTGELFFGEGSRLTVL.

This clonotype came up a few times. The chain combines TRBV28 with TRBJ1-5, with D possibly TRBD1 on 5 matching bases. Germline V gene lookup returns CDR1 MDHEN and CDR2 SYDVKM. The CDR3 covers 12 residues. Trimming took 10 bases from V and 3 from J, leaving 10 bases between them. CDR3 region: CAIAGPNQPQHF. The DNA for the CDR3 is TGTGCCATCGCGGGGCCCAATCAGCCCCAGCATTTT. Using reference TRBV28 and TRBJ1-5 for the parts outside the CDR3, the full variable domain is DVKVTQSSRYLVKRTGEKVFLECVQDMDHENMFWYRQDPGLGLRLIYFSYDVKMKEKGDIPEGYSVSREKKERFSLILESASTNQTSMYLCAIAGPNQPQHFGDGTRLSIL.

This clonotype was seen only a few times. The genes are TRBV11-2 and TRBJ1-3; the match to TRBD1 covers 7 bases. The V segment lost 3 bases and the J segment 11 bases; nucleotides outside the gene matches: 4. The CDR3 is made up of 12 amino acids. Germline V gene data show CDR1 as SGHAT and CDR2 as FQNNGV. The CDR3 here is CASSFQGGPIYF. CDR3 nucleotides: TGTGCCAGCAGCTTCCAGGGGGGCCCCATATATTTT.

The table lists this clonotype with a few counts. The chain combines TRBV5-1 with TRBJ2-3, with 10 bases fitting TRBD2. The CDR3 runs to 15 residues. Germline V CDR1 and CDR2: SGHRS, YFSETQ. V lost 6 bases to trimming and J lost 1 base; unmatched junction nucleotides: 5. CDR3 nucleotide sequence: TGCGCCAGCACCCAAGGACTAGCGGGCACAGATACGCAGTATTTT. This sequence encodes CASTQGLAGTDTQYF. Supplemented by reference TRBV5-1 and TRBJ2-3, the full variable domain reads KAGVTQTPRYLIKTRGQQVTLSCSPISGHRSVSWYQQTPGQGLQFLFEYFSETQRNKGNFPGRFSGRQFSNSRSEMNVSTLELGDSALYLCASTQGLAGTDTQYFGPGTRLTVL.

The chain joins TRBV29-1 to TRBJ1-1; D gene ambiguous. There are 13 residues in the CDR3. The germline V gene encodes CDR1 SQVTM and CDR2 ANQGSEA. Trimming stripped 0 bases from V and 4 bases from J, with 9 bases between. The CDR3: CSVEDHASTEAFF. The CDR3 DNA is TGCAGCGTTGAAGATCACGCTTCCACTGAAGCTTTCTTT. Together with reference TRBV29-1 and TRBJ1-1, the CDR3 gives the full variable domain: SAVISQKPSRDICQRGTSLTIQCQVDSQVTMMFWYRQQPGQSLTLIATANQGSEATYESGFVIDKFPISRPNLTFSTLTVSNMSPEDSSIYLCSVEDHASTEAFFGQGTRLTVV.

The V call is TRBV20-1, the J call TRBJ2-3; no firm D call. Per the germline V gene, CDR1 is DFQATT and CDR2 is SNEGSKA (reference sequence). CDR3 length equals 15 residues. Trimming pared 6 bases from V and 6 bases from J, leaving 22 bases between. CDR3 nucleotide sequence: TGCAGTGCACCGCCCCCCACCGCAGTGCGGGATACGCAGTATTTT. Residues: CSAPPPTAVRDTQYF.

V gene TRBV6-2 or TRBV6-3 combines with J gene TRBJ1-1; 7 nucleotides align to TRBD1. The CDR3 has 14 amino acids. The ends lost 2 bases at V and 5 bases at J; junction bases unmatched: 5. Germline V gene lookup returns CDR1 MNHEY and CDR2 SVGEGT. CDR3 in amino acids: CASSYTRGRTEAFF. In nucleotides, the CDR3 is TGTGCCAGCAGTTACACGAGGGGGCGTACTGAAGCTTTCTTT.

In its sample, this clonotype was seen a few times. V and J are TRBV18 and TRBJ1-4; 11 bases agree with TRBD1. This CDR3 is built from 13 residues. V lost 7 bases and J lost 8; bases outside the gene matches: 3. CDR1 KGHSH and CDR2 LQKENI come from the germline V gene. The CDR3 loop is CASFRDRGEKLFF. Here the CDR3 DNA reads TGTGCCAGCTTCCGGGACAGGGGGGAAAAACTGTTTTTT. The variable domain in full, with the rest retrieved from reference TRBV18 and TRBJ1-4, is NAGVMQNPRHLVRRRGQEARLRCSPMKGHSHVYWYRQLPEEGLKFMVYLQKENIIDESGMPKERFSAEFPKEGPSILRIQQVVRGDSAAYFCASFRDRGEKLFFGSGTQLSVL.

The genes are TRBV6-1 and TRBJ1-1, with D maybe TRBD1 (6 bases). Trimming removed 7 bases at V and 1 base at J, with 19 bases between. Germline values: CDR1 MNHNS, CDR2 SASEGT. The CDR3 sequence is 16 residues long. CDR3 nucleotides: TGTGCCAGCACCATTCGGAGGGGGGCTGGGAACACTGAAGCTTTCTTT. This sequence encodes CASTIRRGAGNTEAFF.

In its sample, this clonotype was seen a few times. The chain has TRBV5-5 and TRBJ1-1; D is unresolved. CDR1 and CDR2 from the germline V gene are SGHKS and YYEKEE (reference sequence). The CDR3 is 14 amino acids. V lost 0 bases and J 1 base, leaving 7 bases between the germline ends. The CDR3 DNA follows: TGTGCCAGCAGCTTGGCCCCCTGGAACACTGAAGCTTTCTTT. This codes for CASSLAPWNTEAFF.

This clonotype was counted many times. The V gene is TRBV9, the J gene TRBJ2-7; TRBD1 agrees at 9 bases. J gave up 6 bases and V 0 bases, and 10 bases lay outside the gene matches. CDR1 is SGDLS, CDR2 YYNGEE, per germline. The CDR3 consists of 16 residues. The CDR3 DNA reads TGTGCCAGCAGCGTAGAGTCTAGGACAGGGGTAGGCGAGCAGTACTTC. This translates into CASSVESRTGVGEQYF.

The V and J genes are TRBV7-2 and TRBJ2-6, with 8 bases lining up with TRBD2. The CDR3 consists of 17 residues. J gave up 1 base and V 5 bases, and 7 bases lay outside the gene matches. Germline V lookup: CDR1 SGHTA, CDR2 FQGNSA. CDR3 DNA sequence: TGTGCCAGCAGCGTCCGGGGGGGAGGTTCTGGGGCCAACGTCCTGACTTTC. This sequence encodes CASSVRGGGSGANVLTF.

J is TRBJ1-4 and V is TRBV7-2; D possibly corresponds to TRBD1 (5 bases). Germline assignment: CDR1 SGHTA and CDR2 FQGNSA. Trimming removed 4 bases at V and 3 bases at J, with 15 bases between. The CDR3 contains 16 residues. CDR3 loop: CASSSGLRDANEKLFF. In nucleotides, the CDR3 is TGTGCCAGCAGCTCGGGCCTCCGGGACGCTAATGAAAAACTGTTTTTT.

The table lists this clonotype with many counts. The gene calls are TRBV20-1 and TRBJ2-3; 10 nucleotides agree with TRBD2. The CDR3 is made up of 12 amino acids. The trim removed 8 bases at V and 4 bases at J, leaving 3 bases unmatched. Germline V lookup: CDR1 DFQATT, CDR2 SNEGSKA (reference sequence). The CDR3 bases are TGCAGTTCAGCGGGAGGGGCAGATACGCAGTATTTT. It is translated as CSSAGGADTQYF.

The chain uses TRBV20-1 and TRBJ2-4; possible D gene TRBD1, 5 bases. Trimming stripped 5 bases from V and 1 base from J, with 15 bases between. This CDR3 is 15 amino acids long. Germline V CDR1 and CDR2: DFQATT, SNEGSKA (reference sequence). The CDR3 is CSALPLAGAKNIQYF. In DNA form, the CDR3 reads TGCAGTGCTCTACCTCTTGCAGGGGCCAAAAACATTCAGTACTTC.

This clonotype was seen a handful of times. The V and J genes are TRBV7-2 and TRBJ2-7; possible D gene TRBD1, 6 bases. Trimming removed 2 bases from V and 1 base from J, with 12 bases in between. The germline gives CDR1 SGHTA, CDR2 FQGNSA. This CDR3 region has 15 residues. CDR3 sequence: CASSLSWDTSYEQYF. The CDR3 DNA reads TGTGCCAGCAGCTTAAGTTGGGACACTTCCTACGAGCAGTACTTC. Complete variable domain (other parts from reference TRBV7-2 and TRBJ2-7): GAGVSQSPSNKVTEKGKDVELRCDPISGHTALYWYRQSLGQGLEFLIYFQGNSAPDKSGLPSDRFSAERTGGSVSTLTIQRTQQEDSAVYLCASSLSWDTSYEQYFGPGTRLTVT.

J is TRBJ1-2 and V is TRBV27; D call uncertain. Looked up from germline, CDR1 is MNHEY and CDR2 is SMNVEV (reference sequence). V was clipped by 0 bases and J by 8 bases, with 25 bases between them. The CDR3 consists of 18 residues. CDR3 nucleotides: TGTGCCAGCAGTTTATCGCCACTTTCAAGAACCCCGGATAGCGGCTACACCTTC. It specifies CASSLSPLSRTPDSGYTF.

This clonotype was counted at least ten times. The chain has TRBV20-1 and TRBJ2-7, with a possible D match to TRBD2 (6 bases). CDR1 and CDR2 (germline): DFQATT, SNEGSKA (reference sequence). The CDR3 spans 13 residues. Trimming removed 5 bases from V and 4 bases from J, with 15 bases in between. The CDR3: CSAAAGRRYEQYF. CDR3 nucleotide sequence: TGCAGTGCTGCCGCCGGGAGACGTTACGAGCAGTACTTC.

V usage is TRBV9 and J usage is TRBJ2-3; D perhaps matches TRBD1 (6 bases). The CDR3 sequence is 14 residues long. The germline V gene encodes CDR1 SGDLS and CDR2 YYNGEE. The V end was cut by 2 bases, the J end by 4 bases, with 11 bases between. Here the CDR3 DNA reads TGTGCCAGCAGCGTTACAGGGTGGGCAGATACGCAGTATTTT. Encoded protein: CASSVTGWADTQYF. Full variable domain (outside the CDR3, taken from reference TRBV9 and TRBJ2-3): DSGVTQTPKHLITATGQRVTLRCSPRSGDLSVYWYQQSLDQGLQFLIQYYNGEERAKGNILERFSAQQFPDLHSELNLSSLELGDSALYFCASSVTGWADTQYFGPGTRLTVL.

The V and J genes are TRBV29-1 and TRBJ1-1; no clear D. The V end lost 4 bases, the J end lost 0 bases, and 9 bases lay between the germline ends. The CDR3 consists of 13 residues. Germline V gives CDR1 SQVTM, CDR2 ANQGSEA. In DNA form, the CDR3 reads TGCAGCGTTGTTCCGGATTTGAACACTGAAGCTTTCTTT. Protein product: CSVVPDLNTEAFF.